These 12 T cell receptor beta chains were all obtained from the same sample, sequenced in a study of cytomegalovirus exposure and HLA in healthy donors. In the PCR, 60 Vbeta and 13 Jbeta primers were used. The table came from immunoSEQ multiplex PCR; TCRdb's copy has only in-frame clones and leaves some out. The profile shows over 75,000 clones, roughly 80% of them singletons. Sequenced input: PBMCs. The source is a man younger than 45 in good health and CMV-seropositive.

The CDR3 sequence is CASSPDRGGLAGTQEQFF. Written as DNA, the CDR3 is TGCGCCAGCAGCCCCGACAGGGGCGGACTAGCGGGGACCCAAGAGCAGTTCTTC. V usage is TRBV5-1 and J usage is TRBJ2-1; 12 nucleotides agree with TRBD2. The V and J ends lost 4 bases and 10 bases, in that order; junction bases with no gene match: 18. Germline V lookup: CDR1 SGHRS, CDR2 YFSETQ. The CDR3 has 18 amino acids.

The chain joins TRBV5-1 to TRBJ2-7, with D tentatively TRBD1 (6 bases). Germline CDR1 is SGHRS and CDR2 is YFSETQ. The CDR3 runs to 12 residues. Trimming took off 2 bases at V and 5 bases at J, with 8 bases between the two ends. CDR3: CASSFSGDEQYF. CDR3 bases: TGCGCCAGCAGCTTCTCAGGGGACGAGCAGTACTTC.

The chain couples TRBV5-1 to TRBJ2-2; perhaps TRBD1 as D (6 bases). Germline values: CDR1 SGHRS, CDR2 YFSETQ. CDR3 length: 15 amino acids. V dropped 6 bases and J dropped 0 bases, with 12 bases sitting between them. The CDR3 here is CASTVGQTNTGELFF. CDR3 in DNA: TGCGCCAGCACCGTTGGACAGACGAACACCGGGGAGCTGTTTTTT.

The chain couples TRBV19 to TRBJ2-1; tentatively, D is TRBD1 (6 bases). V lost 3 bases and J 1 base, leaving 7 bases between the germline ends. CDR3 length: 14 residues. Germline V lookup: CDR1 LNHDA, CDR2 SQIVND (reference sequence). The CDR3 loop reads CASSMRGSYNEQFF. The CDR3 DNA reads TGTGCCAGTAGTATGAGGGGGTCCTACAATGAGCAGTTCTTC.

The rearrangement links TRBV9 to TRBJ2-3; 11 bases align to TRBD2. The junction had 3 bases not matched to a gene; V was cut back by 0 bases and J by 6 bases. Germline V gene sequence: CDR1 SGDLS, CDR2 YYNGEE. The CDR3 contains 15 residues. The CDR3 loop reads CASSVATSGSDTQYF. DNA of the CDR3: TGTGCCAGCAGCGTAGCTACTAGCGGGAGTGATACGCAGTATTTT.

The chain joins TRBV30 to TRBJ2-4; 9 positions agree with TRBD2. CDR3 length: 13 residues. Trimming cost V 4 bases and J 3 bases; bases outside gene matches: 1. Germline CDR1 GTSNPN, CDR2 SVGIG (reference sequence). The chain's CDR3 is CAWMTSGKNIQYF. CDR3 DNA: TGTGCCTGGATGACTAGCGGCAAAAACATTCAGTACTTC.

This chain connects TRBV29-1 to TRBJ2-2; the match to TRBD1 covers 7 bases. Trimming removed 3 bases from V and 2 bases from J; junction bases left unmatched: 9. CDR1 and CDR2 (germline): SQVTM, ANQGSEA. This CDR3 is built from 16 residues. The CDR3 bases are TGCAGCGTTGAGACCCGGGGACAGCTAAACACCGGGGAGCTGTTTTTT. Its translation is CSVETRGQLNTGELFF.

The gene calls are TRBV18 and TRBJ2-6, with 9 nucleotides matching TRBD1. The germline V gene has CDR1 KGHSH and CDR2 LQKENI. This CDR3 is 18 amino acids long. The junction had 7 bases not matched to a gene; V was cut back by 3 bases and J by 1 base. CDR3 residues: CASSPPGTGPSGANVLTF. CDR3 nucleotide sequence: TGTGCCAGCTCACCGCCCGGGACAGGGCCTTCTGGGGCCAACGTCCTGACTTTC. Based on the CDR3 plus reference TRBV18 and TRBJ2-6, the full variable domain is NAGVMQNPRHLVRRRGQEARLRCSPMKGHSHVYWYRQLPEEGLKFMVYLQKENIIDESGMPKERFSAEFPKEGPSILRIQQVVRGDSAAYFCASSPPGTGPSGANVLTFGAGSRLTVL.

The rearrangement joins TRBV9 to TRBJ2-2; TRBD2 matches at 10 bases. V shed 0 bases and J 6 bases; nucleotides not matched to a gene: 8. Germline CDR1 SGDLS, CDR2 YYNGEE. This CDR3 is 17 amino acids long. CDR3 coding DNA: TGTGCCAGCAGCGTAGGCCCCGCTAGCGGGAGCGCCGGGGAGCTGTTTTTT. Translation: CASSVGPASGSAGELFF.

This chain joins TRBV18 and TRBJ2-3; 9 positions agree with TRBD1. J lost 2 bases, V lost 7 bases, and 19 bases had no gene match. Germline assignment: CDR1 KGHSH and CDR2 LQKENI. This CDR3 has 19 residues. CDR3 amino acids: CASFGMGQGHRQDTDTQYF. The CDR3 region has the DNA TGTGCCAGCTTCGGTATGGGACAGGGCCACCGTCAGGACACAGATACGCAGTATTTT.

The chain links TRBV19 to TRBJ2-2; 7 bases match TRBD1. CDR1 is LNHDA and CDR2 is SQIVND in the germline V gene (reference sequence). The CDR3 spans 15 residues. Trimming at V came to 1 base and at J to 3 bases, leaving 2 bases not matched to a gene. The CDR3 DNA reads TGTGCCAGTAGTATAGGGGACAGTTACACCGGGGAGCTGTTTTTT. Translated: CASSIGDSYTGELFF.

V gene TRBV28 combines with J gene TRBJ2-1, with D unresolved. The germline V gene encodes CDR1 MDHEN and CDR2 SYDVKM. The CDR3 contains 13 residues. Trimming took 4 bases from V and 5 from J, leaving 9 bases between them. The CDR3 loop reads CASSSINNNEQFF. CDR3 DNA: TGTGCCAGCAGTTCCATAAACAACAATGAGCAGTTCTTC.